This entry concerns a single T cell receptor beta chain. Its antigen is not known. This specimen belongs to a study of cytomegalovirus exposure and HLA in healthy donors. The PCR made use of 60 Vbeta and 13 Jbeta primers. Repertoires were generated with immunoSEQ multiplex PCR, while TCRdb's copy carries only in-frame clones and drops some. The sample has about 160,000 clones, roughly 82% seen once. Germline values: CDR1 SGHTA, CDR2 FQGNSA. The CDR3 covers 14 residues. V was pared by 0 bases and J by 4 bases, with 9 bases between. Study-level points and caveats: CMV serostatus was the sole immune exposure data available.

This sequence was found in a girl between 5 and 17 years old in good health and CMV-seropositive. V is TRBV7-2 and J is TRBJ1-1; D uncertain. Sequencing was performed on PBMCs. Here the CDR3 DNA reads TGTGCCAGCAGCTTAGCGGCGGGGTCCACTGAAGCTTTCTTT. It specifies CASSLAAGSTEAFF.